A single sample is the source of the 9 T cell receptor beta chains below, sequenced in a study of T-cell memory formation after mild COVID-19. TCRdb passed the 5' RACE reads through MiXCR, listing each CDR3 protein once. The sample contains 430,000 or so distinct CDR3 sequences, roughly 25% of which appear only once. Sequenced material: PBMCs or a T cell subset sorted from them (not recorded which). The receptors shown here come from an adult woman who had mild COVID-19 (a few samples of this study predate the infection). Cell type and time point are not known.

This rearrangement joins TRBV7-2 to TRBJ1-5; D ambiguous. The CDR3 is made up of 15 amino acids. V gave up 2 bases and J gave up 1 base, with 9 bases separating them. Germline CDR1 and CDR2: SGHTA and FQGNSA. The CDR3 region is CASSLRTMSNQPQHF. DNA for the CDR3: TGTGCCAGCAGCTTAAGGACGATGAGCAATCAGCCCCAGCATTTT.

This clonotype showed up just a few times. V is TRBV12-3 or TRBV12-4 and J is TRBJ1-5; the match to TRBD1 covers 10 bases. CDR3 length equals 15 residues. The junction had 8 bases not matched to a gene; V was cut back by 4 bases and J by 8 bases. The CDR3 DNA reads as TGTGCCAGCAGTTCTGACAGGGGGCAGAAGAAGCCCCAGCATTTT. This codes for CASSSDRGQKKPQHF.

This clonotype was counted a single time. The chain recombines TRBV7-9 with TRBJ2-5; D remains ambiguous. Per germline, CDR1 SEHNR and CDR2 FQNEAQ (reference sequence). The CDR3 has 14 residues. V was pared by 1 base and J by 5 bases, with 11 bases between. Here the CDR3 DNA reads TGTGCCAGCAGCTTAGATAGGCGACGGGAGACCCAGTACTTC. Its translation: CASSLDRRRETQYF.

This clonotype appeared a few times. The chain recombines TRBV6-5 with TRBJ2-2; no firm D call. CDR3 length equals 14 residues. The germline V gene has CDR1 MNHEY and CDR2 SVGAGI. V was cut by 1 base and J by 4 bases, with 7 bases left in between. The CDR3 DNA is TGTGCCAGCAGTTACTTATTAACCACCGGGGAGCTGTTTTTT. Its translation is CASSYLLTTGELFF.

This chain's CDR3 is CSARVGVGEKLFF. For the CDR3, the DNA is TGCAGTGCTAGAGTAGGGGTTGGGGAAAAACTGTTTTTT. This sequence joins TRBV20-1 and TRBJ1-4; D possibly corresponds to TRBD1 (5 bases). Germline CDR1 reads DFQATT; CDR2 reads SNEGSKA (reference sequence). The CDR3 runs 13 residues. V lost 1 base to trimming and J lost 8 bases, with 11 bases between them.

The V gene is TRBV3-1, the J gene TRBJ2-2; D is possibly TRBD1 (5 bases). The CDR3 runs to 16 residues. The germline V and J ends were trimmed by 1 base and 1 base, with 10 bases remaining between them. Germline CDR1 is LGHDT and CDR2 is YNNKEL (reference sequence). CDR3 coding DNA: TGTGCCAGCAGCCAAGCCCGTCAGGGGAACACCGGGGAGCTGTTTTTT. This translates into CASSQARQGNTGELFF. Drawing the rest from reference TRBV3-1 and TRBJ2-2, the complete variable domain is DTAVSQTPKYLVTQMGNDKSIKCEQNLGHDTMYWYKQDSKKFLKIMFSYNNKELIINETVPNRFSPKSPDKAHLNLHINSLELGDSAVYFCASSQARQGNTGELFFGEGSRLTVL.

About this clonotype itself: At one of its ends the junction is not consistent with the germline gene, which may arise from a read error. The chain is built from TRBV18 and TRBJ1-1; D ambiguous. The CDR3 consists of 13 residues. Germline V gene lookup returns CDR1 KGHSH and CDR2 LQKENI. The CDR3 region is CASSPSQNPEAFF. The CDR3 coding sequence is TGTGCCAGCTCACCATCACAGAACCCTGAAGCTTTCTTT.

This clonotype was seen at least ten times. The rearrangement links TRBV9 to TRBJ2-7, with TRBD2 identical over 9 bases. This CDR3 spans 14 amino acids. CDR1 is SGDLS and CDR2 is YYNGEE in the germline V gene. V dropped 8 bases and J dropped 0; count of bases not matched to a gene: 6. As DNA, the CDR3 is TGTGCCAGTGCCTTTAGCGGGAGCTCCTACGAGCAGTACTTC. It codes for CASAFSGSSYEQYF. Full variable domain (missing parts from reference TRBV9 and TRBJ2-7): DSGVTQTPKHLITATGQRVTLRCSPRSGDLSVYWYQQSLDQGLQFLIQYYNGEERAKGNILERFSAQQFPDLHSELNLSSLELGDSALYFCASAFSGSSYEQYFGPGTRLTVT.

The genes are TRBV6-2 or TRBV6-3 and TRBJ1-4; D perhaps matches TRBD1 (6 bases). CDR3 length equals 13 residues. The ends were cut back, 2 bases at V and 8 bases at J, with 9 bases in the middle. CDR1 is MNHEY and CDR2 is SVGEGT in the germline V gene. The CDR3 protein is CASSYGGPEKLFF. As DNA, the CDR3 is TGTGCCAGCAGTTACGGGGGCCCGGAAAAACTGTTTTTT.